This T cell receptor (beta chain) was captured in a study of somatic mutations in cytotoxic T cells in rheumatoid arthritis. General study points: Only rheumatoid arthritis patients, not healthy controls, showed CD8+ clonality increasing with age.

This clone was seen only once. The antigen is not known. Germline-derived CDR1 and CDR2 are PRHDT and FYEKMQ (reference sequence). CDR3 length equals 13 residues. Trimming took 0 bases from V and 0 from J, leaving 2 bases between them. This table comes from immunoSEQ multiplex PCR, and its TCRdb copy is limited to in-frame clones, with some not included. Here the sample spans about 26,000 clones, about four fifths being singletons. This rearrangement joins TRBV13 to TRBJ1-1; no clear D. The sample was CD8+ T cells sorted from blood. The source is a man aged 50 to 60 in good health. CDR3 loop: CASSLGLNTEAFF. CDR3 coding DNA: TGTGCCAGCAGCTTAGGGTTGAACACTGAAGCTTTCTTT. Using reference TRBV13 and TRBJ1-1 for the parts outside the CDR3, the full variable domain is AAGVIQSPRHLIKEKRETATLKCYPIPRHDTVYWYQQGPGQDPQFLISFYEKMQSDKGSIPDRFSAQQFSDYHSELNMSSLELGDSALYFCASSLGLNTEAFFGQGTRLTVV.